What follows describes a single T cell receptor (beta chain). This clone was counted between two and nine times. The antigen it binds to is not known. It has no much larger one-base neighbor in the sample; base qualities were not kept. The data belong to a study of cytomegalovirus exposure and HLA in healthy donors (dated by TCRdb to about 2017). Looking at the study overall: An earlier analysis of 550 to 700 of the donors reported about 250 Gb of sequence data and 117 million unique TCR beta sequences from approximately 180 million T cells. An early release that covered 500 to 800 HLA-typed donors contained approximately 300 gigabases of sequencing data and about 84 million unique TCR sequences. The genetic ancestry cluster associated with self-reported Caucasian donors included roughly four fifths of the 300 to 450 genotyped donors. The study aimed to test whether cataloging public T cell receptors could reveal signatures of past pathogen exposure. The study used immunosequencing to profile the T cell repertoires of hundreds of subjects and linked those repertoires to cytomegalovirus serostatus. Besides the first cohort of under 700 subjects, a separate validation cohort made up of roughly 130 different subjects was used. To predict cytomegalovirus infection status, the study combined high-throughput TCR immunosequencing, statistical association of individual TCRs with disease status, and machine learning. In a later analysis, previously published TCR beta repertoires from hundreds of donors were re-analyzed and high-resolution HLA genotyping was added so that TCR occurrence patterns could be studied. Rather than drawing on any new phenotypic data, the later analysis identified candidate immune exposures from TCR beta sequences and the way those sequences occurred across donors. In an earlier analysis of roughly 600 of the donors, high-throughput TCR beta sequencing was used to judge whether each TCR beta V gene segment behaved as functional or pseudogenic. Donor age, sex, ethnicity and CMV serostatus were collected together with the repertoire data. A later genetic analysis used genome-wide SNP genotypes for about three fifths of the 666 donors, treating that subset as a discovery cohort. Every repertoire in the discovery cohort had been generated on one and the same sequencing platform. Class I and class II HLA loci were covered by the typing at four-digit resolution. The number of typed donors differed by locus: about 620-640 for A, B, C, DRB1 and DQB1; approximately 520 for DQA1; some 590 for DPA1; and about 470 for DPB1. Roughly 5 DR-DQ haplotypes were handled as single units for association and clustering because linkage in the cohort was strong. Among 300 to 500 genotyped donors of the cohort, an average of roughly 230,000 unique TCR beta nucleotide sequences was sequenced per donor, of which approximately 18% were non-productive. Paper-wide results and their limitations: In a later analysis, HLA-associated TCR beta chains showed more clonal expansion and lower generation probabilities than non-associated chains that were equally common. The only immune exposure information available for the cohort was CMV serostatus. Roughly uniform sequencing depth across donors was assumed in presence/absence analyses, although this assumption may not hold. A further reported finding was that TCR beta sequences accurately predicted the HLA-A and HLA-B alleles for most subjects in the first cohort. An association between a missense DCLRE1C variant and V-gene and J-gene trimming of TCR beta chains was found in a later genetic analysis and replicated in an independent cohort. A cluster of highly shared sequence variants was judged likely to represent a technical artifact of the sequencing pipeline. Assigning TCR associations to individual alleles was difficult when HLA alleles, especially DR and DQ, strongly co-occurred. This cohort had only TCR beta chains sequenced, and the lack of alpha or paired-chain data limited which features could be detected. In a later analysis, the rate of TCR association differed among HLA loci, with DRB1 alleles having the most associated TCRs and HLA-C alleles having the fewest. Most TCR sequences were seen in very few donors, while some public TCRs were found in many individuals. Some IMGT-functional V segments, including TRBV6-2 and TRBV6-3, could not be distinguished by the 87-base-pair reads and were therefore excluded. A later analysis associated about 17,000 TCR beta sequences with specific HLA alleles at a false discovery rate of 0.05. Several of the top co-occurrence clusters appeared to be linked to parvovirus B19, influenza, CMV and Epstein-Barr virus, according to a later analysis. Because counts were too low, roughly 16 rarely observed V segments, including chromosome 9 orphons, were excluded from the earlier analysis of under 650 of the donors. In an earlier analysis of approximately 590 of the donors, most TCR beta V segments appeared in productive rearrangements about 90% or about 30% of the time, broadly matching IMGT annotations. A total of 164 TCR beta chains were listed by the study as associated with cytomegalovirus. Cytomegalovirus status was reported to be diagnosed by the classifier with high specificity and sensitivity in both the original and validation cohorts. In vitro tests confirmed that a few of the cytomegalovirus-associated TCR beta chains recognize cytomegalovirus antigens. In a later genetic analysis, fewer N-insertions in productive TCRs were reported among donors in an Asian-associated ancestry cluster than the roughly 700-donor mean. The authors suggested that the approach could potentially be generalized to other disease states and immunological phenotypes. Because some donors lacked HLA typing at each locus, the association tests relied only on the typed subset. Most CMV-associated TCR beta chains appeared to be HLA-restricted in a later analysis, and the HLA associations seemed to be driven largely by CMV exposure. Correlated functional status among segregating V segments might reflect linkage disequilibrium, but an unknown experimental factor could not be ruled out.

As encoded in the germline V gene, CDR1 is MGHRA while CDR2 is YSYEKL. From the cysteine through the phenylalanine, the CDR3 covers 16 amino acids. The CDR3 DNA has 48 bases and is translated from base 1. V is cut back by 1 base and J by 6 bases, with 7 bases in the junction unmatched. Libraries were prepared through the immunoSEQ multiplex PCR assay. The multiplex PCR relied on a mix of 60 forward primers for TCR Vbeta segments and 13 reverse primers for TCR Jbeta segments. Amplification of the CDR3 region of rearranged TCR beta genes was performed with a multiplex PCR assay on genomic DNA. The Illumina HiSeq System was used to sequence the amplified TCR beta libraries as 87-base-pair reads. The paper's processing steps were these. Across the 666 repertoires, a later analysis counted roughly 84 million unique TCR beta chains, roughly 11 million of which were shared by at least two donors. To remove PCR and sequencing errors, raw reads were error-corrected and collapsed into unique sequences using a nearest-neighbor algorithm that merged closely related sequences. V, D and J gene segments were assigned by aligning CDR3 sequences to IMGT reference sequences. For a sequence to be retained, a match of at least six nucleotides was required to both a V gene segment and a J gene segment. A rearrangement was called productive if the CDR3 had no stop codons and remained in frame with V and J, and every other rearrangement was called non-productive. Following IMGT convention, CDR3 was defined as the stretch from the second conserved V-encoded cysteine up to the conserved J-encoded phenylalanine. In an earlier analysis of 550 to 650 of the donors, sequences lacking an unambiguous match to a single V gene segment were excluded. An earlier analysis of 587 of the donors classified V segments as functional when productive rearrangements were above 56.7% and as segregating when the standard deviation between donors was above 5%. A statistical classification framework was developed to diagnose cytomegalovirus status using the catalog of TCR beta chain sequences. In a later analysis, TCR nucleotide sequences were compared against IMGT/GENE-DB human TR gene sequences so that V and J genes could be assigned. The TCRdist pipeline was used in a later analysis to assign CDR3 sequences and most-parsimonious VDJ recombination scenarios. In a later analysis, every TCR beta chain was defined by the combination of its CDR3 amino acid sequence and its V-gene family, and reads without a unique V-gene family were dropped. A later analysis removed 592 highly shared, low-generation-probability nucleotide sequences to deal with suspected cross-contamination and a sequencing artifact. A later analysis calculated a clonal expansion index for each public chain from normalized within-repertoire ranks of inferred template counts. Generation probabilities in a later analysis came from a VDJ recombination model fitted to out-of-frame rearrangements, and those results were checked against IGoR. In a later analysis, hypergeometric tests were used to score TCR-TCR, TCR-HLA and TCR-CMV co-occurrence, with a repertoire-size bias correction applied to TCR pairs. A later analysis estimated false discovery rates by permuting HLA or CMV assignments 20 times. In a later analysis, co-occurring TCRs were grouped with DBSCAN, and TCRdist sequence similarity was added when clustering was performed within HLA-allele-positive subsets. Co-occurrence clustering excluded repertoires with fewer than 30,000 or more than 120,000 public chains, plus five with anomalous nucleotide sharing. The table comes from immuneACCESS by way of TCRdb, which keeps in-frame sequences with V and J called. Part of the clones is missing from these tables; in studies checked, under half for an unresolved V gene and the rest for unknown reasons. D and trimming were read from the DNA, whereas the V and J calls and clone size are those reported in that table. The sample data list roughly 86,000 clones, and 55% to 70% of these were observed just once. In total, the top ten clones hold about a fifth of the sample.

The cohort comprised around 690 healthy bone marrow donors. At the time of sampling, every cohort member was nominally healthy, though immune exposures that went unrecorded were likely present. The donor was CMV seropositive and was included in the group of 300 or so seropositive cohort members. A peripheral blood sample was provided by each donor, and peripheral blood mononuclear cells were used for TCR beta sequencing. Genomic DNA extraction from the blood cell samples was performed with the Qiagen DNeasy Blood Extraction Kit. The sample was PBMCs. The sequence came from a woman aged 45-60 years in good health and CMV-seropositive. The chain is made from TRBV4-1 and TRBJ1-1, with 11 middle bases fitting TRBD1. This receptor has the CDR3 CASSQGEGQGVSEAFF. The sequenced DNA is TGCGCCAGCAGCCAAGGTGAGGGACAGGGGGTCTCTGAAGCTTTCTTT.